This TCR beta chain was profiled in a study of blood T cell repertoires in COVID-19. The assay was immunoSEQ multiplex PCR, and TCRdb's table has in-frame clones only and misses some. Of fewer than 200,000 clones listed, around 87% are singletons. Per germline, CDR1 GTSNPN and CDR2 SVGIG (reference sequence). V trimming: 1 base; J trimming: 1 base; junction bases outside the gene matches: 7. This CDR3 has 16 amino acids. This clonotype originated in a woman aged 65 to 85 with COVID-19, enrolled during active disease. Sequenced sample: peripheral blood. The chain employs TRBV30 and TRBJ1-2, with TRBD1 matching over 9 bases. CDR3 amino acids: CAWSAPGQGLNYGYTF. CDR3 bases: TGTGCCTGGAGTGCCCCGGGACAGGGCCTTAACTATGGCTACACCTTC.